These 15 T cell receptor beta chains were all obtained from the same sample, sequenced in a study of CD8 T cells in ankylosing spondylitis. TCRdb recomputed calls from the 5' RACE reads with MiXCR, one row per CDR3 protein. The sample carries fewer than 250,000 distinct CDR3 sequences, approximately 24% recorded once. The sample comprised blood, either unsorted or a sorted T cell fraction (not recorded which). These receptors were obtained from a male donor with ankylosing spondylitis or in good health (not recorded which).

The chain links TRBV7-9 to TRBJ1-4; D is possibly TRBD1 (5 bases). Germline lookup yields CDR1 SEHNR and CDR2 FQNEAQ (reference sequence). There are 13 residues in the CDR3. Trimming took off 3 bases at V and 10 bases at J, with 12 bases between the two ends. CDR3 protein: CASSFDSKGKLFF. In DNA form, the CDR3 reads TGTGCCAGCAGCTTCGACAGTAAGGGAAAACTGTTTTTT.

This clonotype was seen repeatedly, ten times or more. V and J are TRBV5-1 and TRBJ2-5; D is unresolved. The CDR3 consists of 14 residues. Germline CDR1 reads SGHRS; CDR2 reads YFSETQ. Trimming took 4 bases from V and 4 from J, leaving 14 bases between them. CDR3 sequence (DNA): TGCGCCAGCAGCCCTTACGCGAGCGCAGAGACCCAGTACTTC. This gives the protein CASSPYASAETQYF.

This chain links TRBV29-1 with TRBJ1-1; the D is unclear. The CDR3 has 12 amino acids. V was pared by 7 bases and J by 3 bases, with 12 bases between. Germline V gene lookup returns CDR1 SQVTM and CDR2 ANQGSEA. CDR3 nucleotide sequence: TGCAGCGGGTCACAGACCTACACTGAAGCTTTCTTT. It specifies CSGSQTYTEAFF.

The V gene is TRBV20-1, the J gene TRBJ2-3; D not certain. The V gene lost 3 bases and the J gene lost 3 bases, with 10 bases spanning the gap. CDR1 is DFQATT and CDR2 is SNEGSKA in the germline V gene (reference sequence). CDR3 length equals 13 residues. The DNA of the CDR3 is TGCAGTGCTAGTGTCGACCTTACAGATACGCAGTATTTT. Translated, it gives CSASVDLTDTQYF.

The V call is TRBV5-1, the J call TRBJ2-7; the match to TRBD2 covers 8 bases. V gave up 6 bases and J gave up 4 bases; unmatched junction bases: 12. Germline CDR1 SGHRS, CDR2 YFSETQ. This CDR3 is built from 15 residues. The CDR3 nucleotides are TGCGCCAGCACTCTACGGGAAGCGGGAGTTTACGAGCAGTACTTC. Translation: CASTLREAGVYEQYF.

This clonotype was found many times. This rearrangement joins TRBV7-3 to TRBJ2-1; no reliable D call. CDR1 and CDR2 from the germline V gene are SGHTA and FQGTGA. This CDR3 comprises 14 residues. V lost 3 bases and J lost 11, with 17 bases in between. The CDR3 DNA follows: TGTGCCAGCAGCTTGTATAAGATGGCGACACAGCAGTTCTTC. This encodes CASSLYKMATQQFF.

The chain joins TRBV20-1 to TRBJ2-7; 9 positions match TRBD2. Germline V lookup: CDR1 DFQATT, CDR2 SNEGSKA (reference sequence). The CDR3 is 13 amino acids. After removal of 3 bases from V and 5 bases from J, the junction contained 5 bases not matched to a gene. CDR3 sequence reads: CSARSGRPHEQYF. In DNA, the CDR3 is TGCAGTGCTAGGAGCGGGAGGCCCCACGAGCAGTACTTC.

This clonotype was recorded many times. V gene TRBV11-2 combines with J gene TRBJ2-1; no firm D call. CDR1 SGHAT and CDR2 FQNNGV come from the germline V gene. V was trimmed by 1 base and J by 0 bases, leaving 10 bases between them. The CDR3 runs 16 residues. In DNA form, the CDR3 reads TGTGCCAGCAGCTTAGCACTTCTAAGCTCCTACAATGAGCAGTTCTTC. Its translation: CASSLALLSSYNEQFF.

This clonotype was picked up many times. The chain combines TRBV20-1 with TRBJ2-5; 7 positions agree with TRBD2. J lost 3 bases, V lost 3 bases, and 7 bases had no gene match. The CDR3 contains 14 residues. The germline CDR1 and CDR2 sequences are DFQATT and SNEGSKA (reference sequence). The CDR3 nucleotides read TGCAGTGCTAGTAGCCTAGCGGCAAAAGAGACCCAGTACTTC. This sequence encodes CSASSLAAKETQYF.

The rearrangement links TRBV20-1 to TRBJ2-1; 11 bases are a match to TRBD2. Trimming cost V 3 bases and J 5 bases; bases outside gene matches: 21. CDR3 length: 20 amino acids. The germline V gene encodes CDR1 DFQATT and CDR2 SNEGSKA (reference sequence). In DNA form, the CDR3 reads TGCAGTGCTAGTCCGGGGGATAGCGGGAGGGCCTTGGGTTCGAACAATGAGCAGTTCTTC. Protein product: CSASPGDSGRALGSNNEQFF.

This clonotype was recorded a few times. The chain links TRBV29-1 to TRBJ2-7; TRBD2 might be the D (7 bases). The V and J ends lost 3 bases and 5 bases respectively, with 17 bases between them. In germline, CDR1 is SQVTM, CDR2 ANQGSEA. This CDR3 has 14 residues. The DNA for the CDR3 is TGCAGCGTTGAGGCCACGCGGGGGCGGAACGAGCAGTACTTC. Protein: CSVEATRGRNEQYF.

V and J are TRBV5-3 and TRBJ2-2, with TRBD2 identical over 12 bases. TRBV5-3 is recorded as an ORF, its role being uncertain. Germline trimming cut 4 bases from V and 1 base from J; bases unmatched to any gene: 5. CDR3 size: 17 residues. The DNA for the CDR3 is TGTGCCAGAAGCCCGGAGGGACTAGCGGGGAACACCGGGGAGCTGTTTTTT. This translates into CARSPEGLAGNTGELFF.

The J gene is TRBJ1-3, the V gene TRBV29-1; 8 bases match TRBD1. The CDR3 sequence is 13 residues long. Per the germline V gene, CDR1 is SQVTM and CDR2 is ANQGSEA. J lost 1 base, V lost 6 bases, and 2 bases had no gene match. The CDR3 loop is CSVRQGSGNTIYF. The CDR3 DNA reads as TGCAGCGTACGACAGGGGTCTGGAAACACCATATATTTT.

The table lists this clonotype with a few counts. The V gene is TRBV20-1, the J gene TRBJ2-3, with 7 bases identical to TRBD2. This CDR3 spans 16 amino acids. Germline V gene lookup returns CDR1 DFQATT and CDR2 SNEGSKA (reference sequence). CDR3 region: CSINGASGASTDTQYF. CDR3 bases: TGCAGCATAAACGGGGCTAGCGGAGCTAGCACAGATACGCAGTATTTT.

Of note for this clonotype: A read error may be the cause here, since a much bigger clone is one base away. The chain employs TRBV29-1 and TRBJ1-1; unclear D gene. The germline V gene encodes CDR1 SQVTM and CDR2 ANQGSEA. The CDR3 totals 13 residues. CDR3 protein: CSVEGGIGTEAYF. Written as DNA, the CDR3 is TGCAGCGTTGAAGGAGGAATTGGCACTGAAGCTTACTTT.